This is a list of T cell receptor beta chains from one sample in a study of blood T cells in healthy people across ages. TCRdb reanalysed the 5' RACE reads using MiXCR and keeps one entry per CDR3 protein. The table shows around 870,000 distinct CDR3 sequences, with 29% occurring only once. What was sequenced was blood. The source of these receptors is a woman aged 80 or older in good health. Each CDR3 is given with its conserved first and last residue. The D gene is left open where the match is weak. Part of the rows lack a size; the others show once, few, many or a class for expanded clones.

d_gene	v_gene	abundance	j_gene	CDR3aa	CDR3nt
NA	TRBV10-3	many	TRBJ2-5	CAIRRGPYQETQYF	TGTGCCATTCGACGGGGGCCGTACCAAGAGACCCAGTACTTC
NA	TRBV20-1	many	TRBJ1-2	CSGPTGNYGYTF	TGCAGTGGTCCCACAGGAAACTATGGCTACACCTTC
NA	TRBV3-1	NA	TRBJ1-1	CASRASGNKNTEAFF	TGTGCCAGCAGGGCTTCAGGGAACAAGAACACTGAAGCTTTCTTT
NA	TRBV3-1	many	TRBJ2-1	CASSQGVEQFF	TGTGCCAGCAGCCAAGGGGTCGAGCAGTTCTTC
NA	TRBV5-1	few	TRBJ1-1	CASSMEAGNTEAFF	TGCGCCAGCAGCATGGAAGCAGGGAACACTGAAGCTTTCTTT
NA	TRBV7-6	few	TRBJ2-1	CASSLGGNRRNEQFF	TGTGCCAGCAGCTTGGGGGGAAATCGGCGCAATGAGCAGTTCTTC
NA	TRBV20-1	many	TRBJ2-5	CSARGVVSPGTQYF	TGCAGTGCTAGAGGGGTGGTGAGCCCCGGGACCCAGTACTTC
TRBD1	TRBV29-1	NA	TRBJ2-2	CSVTIQNRGSTGELFF	TGCAGCGTTACTATTCAAAACAGGGGGAGCACCGGGGAGCTGTTTTTT
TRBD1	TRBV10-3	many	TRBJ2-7	CAISAGQDFYEQYF	TGTGCCATCAGTGCGGGACAGGACTTCTACGAGCAGTACTTC
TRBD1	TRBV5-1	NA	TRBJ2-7	CASSLGGGTGSYEQYF	TGCGCCAGCAGCTTGGGCGGTGGGACAGGCTCCTACGAGCAGTACTTC
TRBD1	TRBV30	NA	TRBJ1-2	CAWISGGGGYTF	TGTGCCTGGATTTCAGGGGGTGGTGGCTACACCTTC
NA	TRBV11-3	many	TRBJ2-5	CASSLVAKQETQYF	TGTGCCAGCAGCTTAGTGGCTAAACAAGAGACCCAGTACTTC
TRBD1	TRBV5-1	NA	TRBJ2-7	CASSDKDRGVYEQYF	TGCGCCAGCAGCGACAAGGACAGGGGAGTCTACGAGCAGTACTTC
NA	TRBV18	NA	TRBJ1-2	CASSPDSLTNYGYTF	TGTGCCAGCTCACCGGACAGCTTGACTAACTATGGCTACACCTTC
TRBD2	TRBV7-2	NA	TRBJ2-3	CASSSWGSGIQDTQYF	TGTGCCAGCAGCTCCTGGGGTAGCGGGATTCAAGATACGCAGTATTTT
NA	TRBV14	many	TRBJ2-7	CASSPWAKGYEQYF	TGTGCCAGCAGCCCATGGGCCAAGGGTTACGAGCAGTACTTC
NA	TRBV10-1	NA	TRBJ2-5	CASSEAGLQETQYF	TGCGCCAGCAGTGAGGCAGGGCTTCAAGAGACCCAGTACTTC
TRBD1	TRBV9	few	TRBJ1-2	CASSVAGTGGSDGYTF	TGTGCCAGCAGCGTAGCTGGGACAGGGGGTTCGGATGGCTACACCTTC
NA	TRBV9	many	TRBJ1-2	CASSPTETPYGYTF	TGTGCCAGCAGCCCCACAGAGACGCCCTATGGCTACACCTTC
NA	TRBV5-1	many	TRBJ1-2	CASTIGAVVGGYTF	TGCGCCAGCACCATTGGCGCCGTCGTCGGTGGCTACACCTTC
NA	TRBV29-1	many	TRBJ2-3	CSVGSSSTDTQYF	TGCAGCGTTGGGTCCTCTAGCACAGATACGCAGTATTTT
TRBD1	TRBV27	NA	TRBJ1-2	CASSLGLRGGYTF	TGTGCCAGCAGTTTAGGCCTCAGGGGGGGCTACACCTTC